The 30 T cell receptor beta chains reported below all come from one sample, sequenced in a study of blood T cells in healthy people across ages. For the second PCR, which ran for 7 to 11 cycles, a sample-barcoded 5' primer and a J-beta primer mix were used. Each CDR3 protein is one row after TCRdb ran MiXCR on the 5' RACE reads. The sample has approximately 690,000 distinct CDR3 sequences; around three fifths are singletons. Sequences were obtained from blood. These receptors were taken from a man between 60 and 70 years old in good health.

This clonotype occurred a few times. The rearrangement joins TRBV13 to TRBJ2-1; 9 nucleotides align to TRBD1. This CDR3 contains 12 residues. The V segment lost 1 base and the J segment 12 bases; nucleotides outside the gene matches: 1. Germline values: CDR1 PRHDT, CDR2 FYEKMQ (reference sequence). CDR3 sequence reads: CASSLDRGRQFF. CDR3 bases: TGTGCCAGCAGCTTAGACAGGGGGCGGCAGTTCTTC.

The gene calls are TRBV27 and TRBJ2-5, with 8 positions matching TRBD1. The end of the DNA is better explained by TRBJ2-7, so the J call may be wrong. The CDR3 has 17 residues. Germline CDR1 is MNHEY and CDR2 is SMNVEV (reference sequence). The CDR3 loop is CASSPIFRTGLTNEQYF. The CDR3 region has the DNA TGTGCCAGCAGCCCTATTTTCCGGACAGGGTTGACTAACGAGCAGTACTTC.

Notes on this clonotype: This may stem from a read error, because a much larger clone lies one nucleotide away. The V and J genes are TRBV7-2 and TRBJ2-7; 9 nucleotides align to TRBD2. Germline values: CDR1 SGHTA, CDR2 FQGNSA. V dropped 8 bases and J dropped 7; count of bases not matched to a gene: 12. This CDR3 spans 14 amino acids. CDR3 region: CASPRGTSRDEQYF. The DNA for the CDR3 is TGTGCCAGCCCCCGGGGGACTAGCCGCGATGAGCAGTACTTC.

This clonotype was picked up a small number of times. The CDR3 bases are TGTGCCAGCAGCTTAGGACATAACAATGAGCAGTTCTTC. It yields the protein CASSLGHNNEQFF. The chain combines TRBV7-2 with TRBJ2-1; D is unresolved. The CDR3 totals 13 residues. Germline CDR1 and CDR2: SGHTA and FQGNSA. The ends were cut back, 1 base at V and 5 bases at J, with 6 bases in the middle.

The chain combines TRBV5-1 with TRBJ1-1, with TRBD1 identical over 9 bases. The CDR3 sequence is 15 residues long. Germline V gene sequence: CDR1 SGHRS, CDR2 YFSETQ. V gave up 8 bases and J gave up 5 bases; unmatched junction bases: 13. DNA of the CDR3: TGCGCCAGTAACCCATCACAGGGGGCGAGGACTGAAGCTTTCTTT. Its translation: CASNPSQGARTEAFF.

This clonotype has a handful of counts. The chain employs TRBV29-1 and TRBJ2-7; 10 nucleotides align to TRBD1. Germline trimming cut 6 bases from V and 6 bases from J; bases unmatched to any gene: 2. The CDR3 extends over 11 amino acids. Germline V gives CDR1 SQVTM, CDR2 ANQGSEA. DNA of the CDR3: TGCAGCGTAGGGACAGGGGTCGAGCAGTACTTC. Translated: CSVGTGVEQYF.

The genes are TRBV11-3 and TRBJ2-1; D gene unclear. Germline assignment: CDR1 SGHNT and CDR2 YENEEA. CDR3 length: 16 residues. V was trimmed by 1 base and J by 1 base, leaving 11 bases between them. The DNA of the CDR3 is TGTGCCAGCAGCTTAGGGCGGCTAGTGTCCTACAATGAGCAGTTCTTC. This encodes CASSLGRLVSYNEQFF.

The V and J genes are TRBV14 and TRBJ2-5; D is perhaps TRBD2 (5 bases). The DNA matches TRBJ2-7 better at its end, which makes the J call doubtful. This CDR3 is built from 14 residues. Germline values: CDR1 SGHDN, CDR2 FVKESK. The CDR3: CASSHRARRLEQYF. CDR3 sequence (DNA): TGTGCCAGCAGCCACCGGGCCAGGAGGCTCGAGCAGTACTTC.

A remark on this clonotype: Since a much larger clone is just one base distant, this may be a read error. V is TRBV7-2 and J is TRBJ2-1; 8 bases are a match to TRBD2. CDR1 SGHTA and CDR2 FQGNSA come from the germline V gene. CDR3 length: 17 residues. The CDR3 nucleotides are TGTGCCGGCAGCCCCAGGGCGCGGGGGGACTCCTACAATGAGCAGTTCTTC. Its protein product is CAGSPRARGDSYNEQFF.

This clonotype was found a few times. As DNA, the CDR3 is TGTGCCAGCAGCCCCACTTCCCCCTATGGCTACACCTTC. Its translation is CASSPTSPYGYTF. This rearrangement joins TRBV7-2 to TRBJ1-2, with no clear D. The V gene lost 5 bases and the J gene lost 4 bases, with 11 bases spanning the gap. Germline V gives CDR1 SGHTA, CDR2 FQGNSA. The CDR3 runs to 13 residues.

The rearrangement uses TRBV6-1 and TRBJ1-2; no firm D call. Germline CDR1 reads MNHNS; CDR2 reads SASEGT. The V and J ends lost 2 bases and 8 bases respectively, with 15 bases between them. CDR3 length: 14 amino acids. The CDR3 here is CASSERGPPEGYTF. The CDR3 nucleotides read TGTGCCAGCAGTGAACGAGGCCCTCCCGAAGGCTACACCTTC.

A few counts support this clonotype. This sequence joins TRBV20-1 and TRBJ2-5, with TRBD1 as a possible D gene (5 bases). The CDR3 totals 13 residues. Germline CDR1 is DFQATT and CDR2 is SNEGSKA (reference sequence). The CDR3 is CRVSQGAQETQYF. The CDR3 DNA reads TGCAGGGTCTCCCAGGGTGCCCAAGAGACCCAGTACTTC.

This clonotype was counted a few times. The CDR3 region has the DNA TGTGCCAGCAGCTTGTTTGGGCAGAGCTATGGCTACACCTTC. It specifies CASSLFGQSYGYTF. This chain connects TRBV5-6 to TRBJ1-2; D gene uncertain. The CDR3 has 14 amino acids. Between the trimmed V and J ends, which lost 1 base and 4 bases, there was a span of 11 bases. Germline V CDR1 and CDR2: SGHDT, YYEEEE.

J is TRBJ1-1 and V is TRBV10-3; D uncertain. The CDR3 covers 15 residues. Germline loops: CDR1 ENHRY, CDR2 SYGVKD. V lost 2 bases to trimming and J lost 1 base, with 11 bases between them. In DNA, the CDR3 is TGTGCCATCAGTGAGCCGGGGAGTCGGAACACTGAAGCTTTCTTT. It translates to CAISEPGSRNTEAFF.

This clonotype was seen a few times. This chain connects TRBV20-1 to TRBJ1-2; no firm D call. The CDR3 is 12 residues long. Germline-derived CDR1 and CDR2 are DFQATT and SNEGSKA (reference sequence). V lost 0 bases to trimming and J lost 7 bases, with 9 bases between them. CDR3 region: CSARDRQFGYTF. The DNA for the CDR3 is TGCAGTGCTAGAGATCGCCAATTTGGCTACACCTTC.

The J gene is TRBJ1-2, the V gene TRBV7-2, with 12 bases aligning to TRBD1. The CDR3 length is 16 residues. The V and J ends lost 4 bases and 8 bases, in that order; junction bases with no gene match: 11. Germline-derived CDR1 and CDR2 are SGHTA and FQGNSA. CDR3 residues: CASSSNKGQGAEGYTF. Written as DNA, the CDR3 is TGTGCCAGCAGCTCTAATAAGGGACAGGGGGCGGAAGGCTACACCTTC. Full variable domain (remainder filled in from reference TRBV7-2 and TRBJ1-2): GAGVSQSPSNKVTEKGKDVELRCDPISGHTALYWYRQSLGQGLEFLIYFQGNSAPDKSGLPSDRFSAERTGGSVSTLTIQRTQQEDSAVYLCASSSNKGQGAEGYTFGSGTRLTVV.

The J gene is TRBJ2-3, the V gene TRBV4-2; 11 bases map to TRBD2. Germline V gives CDR1 LGHNA, CDR2 YNFKEQ. The CDR3 is 17 residues long. Germline trimming cut 1 base from V and 0 bases from J; bases unmatched to any gene: 3. CDR3: CASSQVGTSGSTDTQYF. Written as DNA, the CDR3 is TGTGCCAGCAGCCAAGTGGGGACTAGCGGTAGCACAGATACGCAGTATTTT.

This clonotype has a handful of counts. This chain links TRBV4-1 with TRBJ2-5, with a possible D match to TRBD2 (7 bases). V lost 1 base, J lost 2 bases, and 17 bases lay in between. This CDR3 has 17 amino acids. CDR1 is MGHRA and CDR2 is YSYEKL in the germline V gene. This CDR3 reads CASSQGTLSGTQETQYF. Here the CDR3 DNA reads TGCGCCAGCAGCCAAGGGACCCTGAGCGGGACACAAGAGACCCAGTACTTC.

The V gene is TRBV7-9, the J gene TRBJ1-5; D gene ambiguous. The V end was cut by 5 bases, the J end by 4 bases, with 12 bases between. Germline V CDR1 and CDR2: SEHNR, FQNEAQ (reference sequence). This CDR3 comprises 14 residues. This CDR3 is CASSRQSQNQPQHF. The CDR3 nucleotides are TGTGCCAGCAGCCGACAATCGCAGAATCAGCCCCAGCATTTT.

The chain links TRBV18 to TRBJ1-1; 8 bases agree with TRBD1. This CDR3 is built from 16 residues. Trimming removed 3 bases from V and 6 bases from J; junction bases left unmatched: 12. Germline V gene lookup returns CDR1 KGHSH and CDR2 LQKENI. This chain's CDR3 is CASSPIVIRGLAEAFF. The CDR3 nucleotides are TGTGCCAGCTCACCTATTGTTATCAGGGGGCTCGCTGAAGCTTTCTTT.

The V gene is TRBV29-1, the J gene TRBJ2-3; D may correspond to TRBD1 or TRBD2 (5 bases each). V lost 3 bases, J lost 4 bases, and 11 bases lay in between. The CDR3 covers 13 residues. CDR1 is SQVTM and CDR2 is ANQGSEA in the germline V gene. CDR3 bases: TGCAGCGTTGATATGAGGGGCGCAGATACGCAGTATTTT. It translates to CSVDMRGADTQYF.

The rearrangement joins TRBV27 to TRBJ2-1, with D possibly called TRBD1 or TRBD2 (5 bases each). Germline V gene lookup returns CDR1 MNHEY and CDR2 SMNVEV (reference sequence). The V gene lost 4 bases and the J gene lost 2 bases, with 15 bases spanning the gap. This CDR3 spans 16 amino acids. The CDR3 coding sequence is TGTGCCAGCAGTTCCGAGAGAGGGGTCGCCTACAATGAGCAGTTCTTC. It specifies CASSSERGVAYNEQFF.

The table lists this clonotype with a few counts. CDR3 bases: TGTGCCAGCAGCCAAGCGGGCGGGGGCCTACAAGAGACCCAGTACTTC. The encoded protein is CASSQAGGGLQETQYF. The V gene is TRBV3-1, the J gene TRBJ2-5; possibly TRBD2 for D (7 bases). V was clipped by 1 base and J by 2 bases, with 14 bases between them. Looked up from germline, CDR1 is LGHDT and CDR2 is YNNKEL (reference sequence). This CDR3 has 16 residues.

As to this clonotype: The germline gene is not matched at one end of the junction; a read error may be the cause. The V and J genes are TRBV20-1 and TRBJ2-3; TRBD2 aligns across 9 bases. The CDR3 has 15 residues. In germline, CDR1 is DFQATT, CDR2 SNEGSKA (reference sequence). The CDR3 bases are TGCAGTGCGACTGACAGACTAGCGGTCACAGGTACGCAGTATTTT. This encodes CSATDRLAVTGTQYF.

The gene calls are TRBV5-1 and TRBJ1-4; no reliable D call. The V and J ends lost 6 bases and 8 bases respectively, with 14 bases between them. The CDR3 is 13 residues long. The germline V gene has CDR1 SGHRS and CDR2 YFSETQ. The DNA of the CDR3 is TGCGCCAGCAACCGGACGGGTGGAGAAAAACTGTTTTTT. Amino acid sequence: CASNRTGGEKLFF. The full variable domain, completed using reference TRBV5-1 and TRBJ1-4, is KAGVTQTPRYLIKTRGQQVTLSCSPISGHRSVSWYQQTPGQGLQFLFEYFSETQRNKGNFPGRFSGRQFSNSRSEMNVSTLELGDSALYLCASNRTGGEKLFFGSGTQLSVL.

The chain recombines TRBV20-1 with TRBJ2-5; tentatively, D is TRBD1 or TRBD2 (6 bases each). The end of the DNA aligns better with TRBJ2-7, so the J call may be wrong. Germline CDR1 and CDR2: DFQATT and SNEGSKA (reference sequence). The CDR3 covers 14 residues. The CDR3 is CSARVVGGDYEQYF. CDR3 nucleotide sequence: TGCAGTGCTAGAGTGGTGGGGGGCGACTACGAGCAGTACTTC.

The chain joins TRBV12-3 or TRBV12-4 to TRBJ2-1; 7 bases fit TRBD2. CDR3 length: 15 residues. With 6 bases clipped from V and 2 bases from J, the junction kept 7 bases outside the gene matches. CDR3 coding DNA: TGTGCCAGCAGAAGAAGGGAGGGTCCCTACAATGAGCAGTTCTTC. It translates to CASRRREGPYNEQFF.

As for this clonotype: Germline and junction disagree at one end, which may indicate a read error. The rearrangement uses TRBV3-1 and TRBJ2-4; 9 nucleotides line up with TRBD1. CDR3 length: 19 amino acids. Germline V gene lookup returns CDR1 LGHDT and CDR2 YNNKEL (reference sequence). The CDR3 sequence is CASSPLLGSQQGAKNIRYF. CDR3 bases: TGTGCCAGCAGCCCACTTTTGGGGTCACAACAGGGGGCCAAAAACATTCGGTACTTC.

On this clonotype: A much more abundant neighbour one base away suggests this may be a read error. The CDR3, as DNA: TGCAGTGCTAGGGGACTAGCGGAGTACAATGAGCAGTACTTC. It is translated as CSARGLAEYNEQYF. The chain combines TRBV20-1 with TRBJ2-1, with TRBD2 matching 11 bases. Judging by the DNA end, TRBJ2-7 fits better; the J call may be wrong. Per germline, CDR1 DFQATT and CDR2 SNEGSKA (reference sequence). This CDR3 is built from 14 residues.

This clonotype was seen just once. The genes are TRBV20-1 and TRBJ1-2, with D unclear. V was trimmed by 3 bases and J by 5 bases, leaving 13 bases between them. Looked up from germline, CDR1 is DFQATT and CDR2 is SNEGSKA (reference sequence). This CDR3 spans 13 amino acids. Here the CDR3 reads CSASPTRQYGYTF. DNA for the CDR3: TGCAGTGCTAGTCCCACACGGCAATATGGCTACACCTTC.